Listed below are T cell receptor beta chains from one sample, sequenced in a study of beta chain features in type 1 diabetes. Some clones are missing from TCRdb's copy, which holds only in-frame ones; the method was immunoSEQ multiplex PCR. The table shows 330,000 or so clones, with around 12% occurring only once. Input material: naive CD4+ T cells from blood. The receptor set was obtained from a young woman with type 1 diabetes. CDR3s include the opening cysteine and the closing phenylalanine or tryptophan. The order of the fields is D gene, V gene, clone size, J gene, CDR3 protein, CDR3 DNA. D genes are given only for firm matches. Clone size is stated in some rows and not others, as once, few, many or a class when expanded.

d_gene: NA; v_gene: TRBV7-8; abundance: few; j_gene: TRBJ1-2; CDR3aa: CASSLGTEVYGYTF; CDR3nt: TGTGCCAGCAGCTTAGGGACAGAGGTCTATGGCTACACCTTC
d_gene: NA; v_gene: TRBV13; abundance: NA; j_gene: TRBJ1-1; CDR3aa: CASIRYTEAFF; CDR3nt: TGTGCCAGCATTCGGTACACTGAAGCTTTCTTT
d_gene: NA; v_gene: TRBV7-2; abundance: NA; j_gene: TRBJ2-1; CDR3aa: CASTLVREQFF; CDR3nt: TGTGCCAGCACACTCGTCCGGGAGCAGTTCTTC
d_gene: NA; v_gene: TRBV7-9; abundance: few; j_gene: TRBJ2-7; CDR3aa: CASSRKGTQPDEQYF; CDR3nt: TGTGCCAGCAGCCGCAAAGGGACACAGCCGGACGAGCAGTACTTC
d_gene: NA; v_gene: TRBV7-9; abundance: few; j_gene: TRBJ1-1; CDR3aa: CASSLNSEAFF; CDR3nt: TGTGCCAGCAGCTTAAACTCTGAAGCTTTCTTT
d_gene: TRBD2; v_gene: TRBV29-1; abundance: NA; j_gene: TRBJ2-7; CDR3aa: CSVGGDWGGAAYF; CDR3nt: TGCAGCGTTGGTGGTGATTGGGGAGGGGCTGCGTACTTC
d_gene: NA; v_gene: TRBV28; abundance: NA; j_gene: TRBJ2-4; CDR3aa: CASSPGSGNIQYF; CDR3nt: TGTGCCAGCAGTCCGGGGAGTGGGAACATTCAGTACTTC
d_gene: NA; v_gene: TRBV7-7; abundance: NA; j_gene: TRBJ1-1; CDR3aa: CASSLGMNTEAFF; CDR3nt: TGTGCCAGCAGCTTAGGTATGAACACTGAAGCTTTCTTT
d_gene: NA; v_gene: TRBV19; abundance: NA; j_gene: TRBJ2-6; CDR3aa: CASTIGGTGANVLTF; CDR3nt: TGTGCCAGTACTATAGGAGGGACTGGGGCCAACGTCCTGACTTTC
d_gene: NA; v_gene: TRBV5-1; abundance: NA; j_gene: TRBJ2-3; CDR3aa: CASSLAGEPDTQYF; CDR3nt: TGCGCCAGCAGCTTGGCCGGGGAGCCAGATACGCAGTATTTT
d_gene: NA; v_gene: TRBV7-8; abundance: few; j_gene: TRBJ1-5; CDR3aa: CASSFRRESNQPQHF; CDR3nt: TGTGCCAGCAGCTTCCGCAGGGAAAGCAATCAGCCCCAGCATTTT
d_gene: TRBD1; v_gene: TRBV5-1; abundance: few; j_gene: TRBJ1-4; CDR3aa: CASSLGQGNEKLFF; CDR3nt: TGCGCCAGCAGCTTGGGACAGGGGAATGAAAAACTGTTTTTT
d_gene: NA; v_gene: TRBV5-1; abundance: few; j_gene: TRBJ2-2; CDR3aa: CASSIRQGGTGELFF; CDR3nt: TGCGCCAGCAGCATACGACAGGGAGGTACCGGGGAGCTGTTTTTT
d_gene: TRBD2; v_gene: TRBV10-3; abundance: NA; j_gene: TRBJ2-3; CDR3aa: CAISEREGTADTQYF; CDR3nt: TGTGCCATCAGTGAGCGGGAGGGCACCGCAGATACGCAGTATTTT
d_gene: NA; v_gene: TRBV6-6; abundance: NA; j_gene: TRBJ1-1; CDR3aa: CASSYSRGVNTEAFF; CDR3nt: TGTGCCAGCAGTTACTCCCGCGGAGTGAACACTGAAGCTTTCTTT